The rows below give T cell receptor beta chains drawn from one sample of a study of blood T cell repertoires in COVID-19. Produced via immunoSEQ multiplex PCR; TCRdb's table is partial and in-frame only. The sample includes some 220,000 clones, 65% to 90% of them seen just once. The specimen was peripheral blood. The receptors come from a man aged 50-60 years with active or convalescent COVID-19. Each CDR3 is given without its conserved first and last residue. The D gene is left open where the match is weak.

D gene,J gene,V gene,CDR3 protein
TRBD2,TRBJ2-1,TRBV19,ASSKRGGFGVNEQF
.,TRBJ2-4,TRBV6-1,ASSEVTGSRNIQY
TRBD1,TRBJ1-2,TRBV2,ASSLGARGLVYGYT
.,TRBJ1-6,TRBV5-6,ASSLPGASYNSPLH
TRBD2,TRBJ2-5,TRBV2,ASIKASGTQETQY
.,TRBJ2-5,TRBV7-2,ASSFGQNQETQY
TRBD2,TRBJ2-3,TRBV6-1,ASSEATSGAYTDTQY
TRBD2,TRBJ2-5,TRBV3-1/TRBV3-2,ASSQEASGGGETQY
TRBD2,TRBJ2-7,TRBV24-1,ATSDPAGSSEQY
TRBD1,TRBJ1-1,TRBV6-4,ASSVRQGETEAF
TRBD1,TRBJ2-5,TRBV5-8,ASSLSGRGPQETQY
TRBD1,TRBJ1-5,TRBV19,ASTQRGRYSNQPQH
TRBD2,TRBJ2-2,TRBV7-6,ASSLEAGGHNTGELF
.,TRBJ1-6,TRBV5-1,ASSLLTGSYNSPLH
TRBD1,TRBJ1-6,TRBV25-1,ASRDSGQDYNSPLH
TRBD1,TRBJ2-7,TRBV6-5,ATGVPTTYEQY
.,TRBJ2-6,TRBV21-1,ASSKVGAGEMDRGLSGANVLT
.,TRBJ1-4,TRBV5-1,ASSPFGEGVGEKLF
TRBD1,TRBJ1-4,TRBV28,ASSLQGAQGEKLF
.,TRBJ2-7,TRBV5-6,ASSSPGLGYEQY
.,TRBJ1-3,TRBV5-8,ASSAIDSPVEGNTIY
TRBD2,TRBJ2-3,TRBV11-2,ASSRRLAGNTDTQY
TRBD2,TRBJ2-3,TRBV7-3,ASSHGTSGEDTQY
TRBD2,TRBJ2-3,TRBV4-3,ASSQGQAFSGRATDTQY
TRBD1,TRBJ1-2,TRBV5-6,ASSYQHTGAYGYT
.,TRBJ2-1,TRBV6-2/TRBV6-3,ASSMSGLQF
.,TRBJ1-5,TRBV15,ATSIRDNNQPQH
TRBD1,TRBJ1-2,TRBV6-6,ASSEGAYGYT
.,TRBJ2-5,TRBV7-2,ASSSSWGEETQY
TRBD2,TRBJ2-5,TRBV4-3,ASSQDPERGDQETQY
TRBD2,TRBJ2-1,TRBV11-2,ASSLLAGGYDEQF
.,TRBJ1-4,TRBV7-2,ASRGGDEKLF
.,TRBJ1-1,TRBV28,ASSQQTGTEAF
.,TRBJ1-1,TRBV5-1,ASSPVVGRPTEAF
.,TRBJ1-6,TRBV18,ASSQAGLADSPLH
.,TRBJ2-6,TRBV7-6,ASSLARSGANVLT
.,TRBJ1-5,TRBV19,ASNPTGGAYNQPQH
TRBD1,TRBJ1-2,TRBV7-3,ASSRGTEDGYT
TRBD1,TRBJ2-5,TRBV19,ASSVTGGRETQY
.,TRBJ2-3,TRBV5-1,ASGGDGSTDTQY
.,TRBJ2-3,TRBV21-1,ASSKEGTSGKSTDTQY
TRBD1,TRBJ1-6,TRBV28,ASKTGGISPLH
.,TRBJ1-2,TRBV6-6,ASGVDRLNYGYT
TRBD1,TRBJ1-4,TRBV15,ATYGQAATNEKLF
TRBD2,TRBJ2-2,TRBV28,ASSTSSGNTGELF
TRBD1,TRBJ2-7,TRBV4-1,ASSQNSGTDSYEQY
.,TRBJ1-2,TRBV4-3,ASSQERGANGYT
.,TRBJ1-2,TRBV21-1,ASSTHLTGHYGYT
TRBD2,TRBJ2-6,TRBV5-1,ASRTAGGNRTTTSGANVLT
.,TRBJ2-2,TRBV10-2,ASSDPGGDSYTGELF
.,TRBJ1-4,TRBV19,ASTAGFGREEKLF
.,TRBJ2-5,TRBV11-2,ASSLAPPWTGRGETQY
.,TRBJ2-3,TRBV30,AWAGMRSTDTQY
TRBD1,TRBJ2-1,TRBV5-1,ASSFGTGDGQF
.,TRBJ1-4,TRBV10-2,ASRETGNEKLF
.,TRBJ1-3,TRBV6-5,ASSYSAGAGNTIY
TRBD1,TRBJ2-5,TRBV24-1,ATSDLRQGAKETQY
TRBD2,TRBJ2-7,TRBV5-1,ASSSNSGSVGYEQY
.,TRBJ2-2,TRBV7-8,ASSPQGGANTGELF